This passage covers 31 T cell receptor beta chains from one sample sequenced in a study of brain T cells in children with intractable seizures. Time point defined: blood from clinic visit 5 months post-surgery; TSC patient then seizure free. Measured with immunoSEQ multiplex PCR; TCRdb has only the in-frame clones, and not every one. Among hundreds of thousands of clones listed, roughly 92% were seen once. The sequencing used peripheral blood, collected about 5 months after surgery. Receptor source: a boy younger than two with tuberous sclerosis and intractable seizures.

The chain employs TRBV5-1 and TRBJ1-1, with D uncertain. This CDR3 is 14 amino acids long. V lost 0 bases and J lost 5, with 11 bases in between. Germline-derived CDR1 and CDR2 are SGHRS and YFSETQ. The CDR3 nucleotides read TGCGCCAGCAGCTTGGCTGGAGGGAAGACTGAAGCTTTCTTT. Amino acid sequence: CASSLAGGKTEAFF.

The V call is TRBV27, the J call TRBJ2-7; D possibly corresponds to TRBD1 (6 bases). Germline CDR1 MNHEY, CDR2 SMNVEV (reference sequence). The germline V and J ends were trimmed by 4 bases and 3 bases, with 16 bases remaining between them. The CDR3 spans 15 residues. The CDR3 region is CASSSQGVAGYEQYF. CDR3 bases: TGTGCCAGCAGTTCACAGGGAGTCGCCGGCTACGAGCAGTACTTC.

The chain recombines TRBV5-1 with TRBJ1-2; no firm D call. V lost 4 bases, J lost 7 bases, and 17 bases lay in between. The CDR3 sequence is 14 residues long. CDR1 and CDR2 from the germline V gene are SGHRS and YFSETQ. DNA for the CDR3: TGCGCCAGCAGCCCCCGGTTGAGGTGGAGTGGCTACACCTTC. This translates into CASSPRLRWSGYTF. Full variable domain (missing parts from reference TRBV5-1 and TRBJ1-2): KAGVTQTPRYLIKTRGQQVTLSCSPISGHRSVSWYQQTPGQGLQFLFEYFSETQRNKGNFPGRFSGRQFSNSRSEMNVSTLELGDSALYLCASSPRLRWSGYTFGSGTRLTVV.

This CDR3 is CASSSGTSFSLDEQFF. In DNA form, the CDR3 reads TGTGCCAGCAGTTCCGGGACTAGCTTTAGCCTCGATGAGCAGTTCTTC. The chain uses TRBV27 and TRBJ2-1; 9 bases fit TRBD2. The CDR3 is 16 amino acids. V shed 4 bases and J 8 bases; nucleotides not matched to a gene: 12. CDR1 is MNHEY, CDR2 SMNVEV, per germline (reference sequence).

The rearrangement joins TRBV5-1 to TRBJ1-1; no reliable D call. Germline values: CDR1 SGHRS, CDR2 YFSETQ. The CDR3 totals 12 residues. Deletions cut 4 bases from V and 1 base from J, with 5 bases between. The CDR3 protein is CASSTENTEAFF. CDR3 sequence (DNA): TGCGCCAGCAGCACAGAGAACACTGAAGCTTTCTTT.

The rearrangement links TRBV10-1 to TRBJ2-1, with D perhaps being TRBD1 or TRBD2 (5 bases each). The CDR3 contains 15 residues. V was trimmed by 5 bases and J by 7 bases, leaving 18 bases between them. Germline V gene sequence: CDR1 WNHNN, CDR2 SYGVQD (reference sequence). CDR3 amino acids: CASSPRGRSGNEQFF. The CDR3 DNA follows: TGCGCCAGCAGTCCGAGGGGTAGAAGTGGAAATGAGCAGTTCTTC.

This chain uses TRBV30 with TRBJ1-6; TRBD1 matches 11 bases. Germline CDR1 is GTSNPN and CDR2 is SVGIG (reference sequence). CDR3 length: 14 residues. V shed 2 bases, J shed 9 bases, and the junction held 3 bases outside the gene matches. This CDR3 is CAWSLGTGGSPLHF. DNA of the CDR3: TGTGCCTGGAGTCTAGGGACAGGGGGTTCACCCCTCCACTTT.

The chain employs TRBV11-3 and TRBJ2-2, with 7 bases fitting TRBD1. Germline assignment: CDR1 SGHNT and CDR2 YENEEA. The ends lost 1 base at V and 1 base at J; junction bases unmatched: 12. The CDR3 is made up of 19 amino acids. CDR3 nucleotide sequence: TGTGCCAGCAGCTTAGCGGGTTATACAGGGGCTTTGAACACCGGGGAGCTGTTTTTT. Protein sequence: CASSLAGYTGALNTGELFF.

The chain combines TRBV4-1 with TRBJ2-2, with a weak D call TRBD1 (6 bases). The CDR3 runs 16 residues. Germline assignment: CDR1 MGHRA and CDR2 YSYEKL. V shed 4 bases and J shed 0 bases, with 12 bases lying between them. This CDR3 is CASSPKGQTNTGELFF. The CDR3 DNA reads TGCGCCAGCAGCCCTAAAGGACAGACGAACACCGGGGAGCTGTTTTTT.

The chain links TRBV18 to TRBJ2-7; TRBD1 might be the D (6 bases). V lost 5 bases and J 4 bases, leaving 12 bases between the germline ends. The CDR3 is 13 residues long. CDR1 is KGHSH, CDR2 LQKENI, per germline. The CDR3 coding sequence is TGTGCCAGCTCATCCAACAGGGAATACGAGCAGTACTTC. Its translation is CASSSNREYEQYF.

The chain carries TRBV4-2 and TRBJ1-2; TRBD1 matches 7 bases. This CDR3 region has 16 residues. Germline loops: CDR1 LGHNA, CDR2 YNFKEQ. V lost 6 bases to trimming and J lost 0 bases; unmatched junction nucleotides: 10. The DNA for the CDR3 is TGTGCCAGCAGTGCGTGGACAGGACCCTCTAACTATGGCTACACCTTC. This codes for CASSAWTGPSNYGYTF.

This chain connects TRBV7-6 to TRBJ2-1; the match to TRBD2 covers 8 bases. This CDR3 has 17 amino acids. The trim removed 0 bases at V and 3 bases at J, leaving 7 bases unmatched. CDR1 and CDR2 (germline): SGHVS, FNYEAQ. CDR3 coding DNA: TGTGCCAGCAGCTTAGCAGGCAGCGGGGGCCACTACAATGAGCAGTTCTTC. This sequence encodes CASSLAGSGGHYNEQFF.

The chain uses TRBV5-1 and TRBJ2-7, with 8 bases that match TRBD1. V shed 5 bases, J shed 5 bases, and the junction held 12 bases outside the gene matches. Germline V CDR1 and CDR2: SGHRS, YFSETQ. This CDR3 spans 15 amino acids. CDR3: CASRRTGTQDDEQYF. In nucleotides, the CDR3 is TGCGCCAGCAGACGGACAGGGACTCAAGACGACGAGCAGTACTTC.

CDR3 region: CASIAPNTEAFF. In DNA, the CDR3 is TGTGCCAGCATAGCCCCGAACACTGAAGCTTTCTTT. This sequence joins TRBV2 and TRBJ1-1; unclear D gene. V gave up 7 bases and J gave up 1 base, with 7 bases separating them. From germline, CDR1 is SNHLY and CDR2 FYNNEI. The CDR3 covers 12 residues.

This rearrangement joins TRBV5-1 to TRBJ2-7, with TRBD1 matching over 9 bases. Germline assignment: CDR1 SGHRS and CDR2 YFSETQ. CDR3 size: 14 residues. V lost 3 bases and J lost 4; bases outside the gene matches: 5. The CDR3 loop reads CASSSGTGKYEQYF. CDR3 DNA sequence: TGCGCCAGCAGCTCGGGGACAGGGAAGTACGAGCAGTACTTC.

The chain uses TRBV12-5 and TRBJ2-2; D assignment may be TRBD1 or TRBD2 (5 bases each). The CDR3 has 17 amino acids. Trimming stripped 0 bases from V and 7 bases from J, with 18 bases between. Germline CDR1 is LGHNT and CDR2 is FRNRAP. CDR3 loop: CASGLVRTGAKSGELFF. The CDR3 DNA reads as TGTGCTAGTGGTTTGGTACGGACCGGGGCTAAGAGCGGGGAGCTGTTTTTT. The entire variable domain, with the rest obtained from reference TRBV12-5 and TRBJ2-2, is as follows: DARVTQTPRHKVTEMGQEVTMRCQPILGHNTVFWYRQTMMQGLELLAYFRNRAPLDDSGMPKDRFSAEMPDATLATLKIQPSEPRDSAVYFCASGLVRTGAKSGELFFGEGSRLTVL.

This sequence joins TRBV11-3 and TRBJ1-2, with 7 positions matching TRBD1. V shed 5 bases, J shed 3 bases, and the junction held 6 bases outside the gene matches. This CDR3 has 14 amino acids. Germline-derived CDR1 and CDR2 are SGHNT and YENEEA. The CDR3 region is CASSLNTGDYGYTF. The CDR3 nucleotides are TGTGCCAGCAGCCTAAATACAGGGGACTATGGCTACACCTTC.

The chain couples TRBV3-1 (or the pseudogene TRBV3-2) to TRBJ2-1; D is possibly TRBD1 or TRBD2 (5 bases each). From germline, CDR1 is LGHDT and CDR2 YNNKEL (reference sequence). The germline V and J ends were trimmed by 1 base and 15 bases, with 19 bases remaining between them. This CDR3 has 14 residues. DNA of the CDR3: TGTGCCAGCAGCCAAGGCACCTCGGGTCTGAGGGGGTTCTTC. Its translation: CASSQGTSGLRGFF.

DNA for the CDR3: TGTGCCAGCAGCTTAGAGCCTAACAATCAGCCCCAGCATTTT. Amino acids: CASSLEPNNQPQHF. The chain couples TRBV7-8 to TRBJ1-5; D not resolved. The germline V gene has CDR1 SGHVS and CDR2 FQNEAQ. Deletions cut 1 base from V and 3 bases from J, with 7 bases between. The CDR3 loop spans 14 amino acids.

The gene calls are TRBV24-1 and TRBJ2-1; D uncertain. Germline CDR1 reads KGHDR; CDR2 reads SFDVKD. The ends were cut back, 4 bases at V and 8 bases at J, with 8 bases in the middle. The CDR3 totals 12 residues. In nucleotides, the CDR3 is TGTGCCACCAGTGACGTAGCTGATGAGCAGTTCTTC. Translated, it gives CATSDVADEQFF.

This chain links TRBV25-1 with TRBJ1-1, with 7 nucleotides matching TRBD1. Germline lookup yields CDR1 MGHDK and CDR2 SYGVNS. This CDR3 is 15 amino acids long. The J segment lost 1 base and the V segment lost 3 bases, leaving 5 bases of the junction unmatched. The CDR3 spells CASSDPRQGNTEAFF. The DNA for the CDR3 is TGTGCCAGCAGTGATCCCCGACAGGGGAACACTGAAGCTTTCTTT.

This clone was observed a few times. V gene TRBV7-2 combines with J gene TRBJ2-7; 7 bases match TRBD2. The CDR3 totals 12 residues. Germline V gives CDR1 SGHTA, CDR2 FQGNSA. J gave up 2 bases and V 5 bases, and 0 bases lay outside the gene matches. For the CDR3, the DNA is TGTGCCAGCAGCGGACTAGCCTACGAGCAGTACTTC. Translated, it gives CASSGLAYEQYF.

The chain is built from TRBV30 and TRBJ1-1; D may be TRBD1 (5 bases). The CDR3 has 12 residues. V was cut by 3 bases and J by 4 bases, with 9 bases left in between. From germline, CDR1 is GTSNPN and CDR2 SVGIG (reference sequence). CDR3 sequence (DNA): TGTGCCTGGAGGAGGGGTGGCACTGAAGCTTTCTTT. It yields the protein CAWRRGGTEAFF.

This rearrangement joins TRBV5-1 to TRBJ1-1, with D perhaps matching TRBD1 (5 bases). V shed 3 bases and J shed 2 bases, with 8 bases lying between them. Germline assignment: CDR1 SGHRS and CDR2 YFSETQ. This CDR3 region has 13 residues. CDR3 in DNA: TGCGCCAGCAGCTCGACAGTCAACACTGAAGCTTTCTTT. Amino acid sequence: CASSSTVNTEAFF. The full variable domain, with the rest looked up from reference TRBV5-1 and TRBJ1-1, is KAGVTQTPRYLIKTRGQQVTLSCSPISGHRSVSWYQQTPGQGLQFLFEYFSETQRNKGNFPGRFSGRQFSNSRSEMNVSTLELGDSALYLCASSSTVNTEAFFGQGTRLTVV.

The rearrangement uses TRBV27 and TRBJ1-5, with TRBD1 matching 8 bases. CDR3 length: 17 amino acids. Germline CDR1 is MNHEY and CDR2 is SMNVEV (reference sequence). V was pared by 4 bases and J by 0 bases, with 8 bases of the junction left unmatched. CDR3 region: CASSSKGQAYSNQPQHF. The CDR3 nucleotides read TGTGCCAGCAGTTCCAAGGGACAGGCTTATAGCAATCAGCCCCAGCATTTT.

This chain uses TRBV5-1 with TRBJ2-6; TRBD1 matches at 10 bases. After removal of 4 bases from V and 2 bases from J, the junction contained 3 bases not matched to a gene. The CDR3 sequence is 16 residues long. Germline CDR1 SGHRS, CDR2 YFSETQ. The CDR3 protein is CASSVDRGTGANVLTF. The CDR3 DNA reads TGCGCCAGCAGCGTGGACAGGGGGACTGGGGCCAACGTCCTGACTTTC.

The chain carries TRBV2 and TRBJ1-1; no definite D call. Trimming removed 0 bases from V and 5 bases from J, with 10 bases in between. Germline V lookup: CDR1 SNHLY, CDR2 FYNNEI. This CDR3 has 14 amino acids. The CDR3 region has the DNA TGTGCCAGCAGTGAAGCGCGTATGGCTACTGAAGCTTTCTTT. This codes for CASSEARMATEAFF.

CDR3 loop: CASSTQRQYGYGYTF. CDR3 DNA: TGTGCCAGCAGTACCCAGAGACAGTACGGGTATGGCTACACCTTC. The chain joins TRBV27 to TRBJ1-2; D is possibly TRBD1 (5 bases). CDR1 and CDR2 (germline): MNHEY, SMNVEV (reference sequence). There are 15 residues in the CDR3. The V end was cut by 5 bases, the J end by 5 bases, with 18 bases between.

In this sample, this clone turned up once. This chain joins TRBV6-7 and TRBJ2-1; no clear D. TRBV6-7 is an ORF; its function is uncertain. This CDR3 is built from 14 residues. V was clipped by 2 bases and J by 7 bases, with 12 bases between them. The CDR3: CASSYPRLWNEQFF. The CDR3 DNA sequence: TGTGCCAGCAGTTACCCCAGGCTATGGAATGAGCAGTTCTTC.

The chain couples TRBV5-4 to TRBJ1-3, with 7 nucleotides matching TRBD1. The V and J ends lost 0 bases and 4 bases, in that order; junction bases with no gene match: 4. Looked up from germline, CDR1 is SGHNT and CDR2 is YYREEE (reference sequence). The CDR3 is 15 residues long. The CDR3 here is CASSLAGRGGNTIYF. CDR3 in DNA: TGTGCCAGCAGCTTGGCCGGCAGGGGGGGAAACACCATATATTTT.

The chain is built from TRBV7-8 and TRBJ1-1; a weak D match, TRBD1 (5 bases). V lost 2 bases, J lost 3 bases, and 25 bases lay in between. The germline CDR1 and CDR2 sequences are SGHVS and FQNEAQ. The CDR3 totals 19 residues. CDR3 region: CASSLIPRARGLQDTEAFF. CDR3 DNA: TGTGCCAGCAGCTTAATTCCCCGAGCCCGGGGCCTTCAGGACACTGAAGCTTTCTTT.